The next 17 T cell receptor beta chains were all read from a single sample in a study of identical twins. TCRdb reanalysed the 5' RACE reads using MiXCR and keeps one entry per CDR3 protein. Among some 1,700,000 distinct CDR3 sequences listed, about 32% were seen once. The specimen was cord blood. The source is a newborn girl in good health.

The chain recombines TRBV20-1 with TRBJ2-1; a weak D match, TRBD1 (6 bases). Germline-derived CDR1 and CDR2 are DFQATT and SNEGSKA (reference sequence). The CDR3 spans 16 residues. With 2 bases removed from V and 4 bases from J, the gap between germline ends came to 18 bases. CDR3 region: CSARSDGPTGYNEQFF. As DNA, the CDR3 is TGCAGTGCTAGATCCGACGGTCCGACAGGTTACAATGAGCAGTTCTTC.

This clonotype has only a few counts. The genes are TRBV7-9 and TRBJ2-7, with D tentatively TRBD2 (5 bases). Germline CDR1 SEHNR, CDR2 FQNEAQ (reference sequence). The CDR3 covers 13 residues. V dropped 0 bases and J dropped 6 bases, with 9 bases sitting between them. In DNA, the CDR3 is TGTGCCAGCAGCTTAGCGGTAGGAGGCGAGCAGTACTTC. It is translated as CASSLAVGGEQYF.

The rearrangement joins TRBV28 to TRBJ2-2; 10 bases line up with TRBD2. Per germline, CDR1 MDHEN and CDR2 SYDVKM. The CDR3 totals 15 residues. V lost 3 bases to trimming and J lost 7 bases; unmatched junction nucleotides: 5. The CDR3 loop is CASSLSSGRGGELFF. CDR3 sequence (DNA): TGTGCCAGCAGTTTGTCTAGCGGGAGAGGCGGGGAGCTGTTTTTT.

The chain has TRBV20-1 and TRBJ1-1; perhaps TRBD1 as D (6 bases). This CDR3 contains 13 residues. The germline gives CDR1 DFQATT, CDR2 SNEGSKA (reference sequence). Trimming removed 3 bases at V and 10 bases at J, with 18 bases between. The DNA of the CDR3 is TGCAGTGCTAGGACCCAGGGGCCTTCAGTAGCTTTCTTT. This encodes CSARTQGPSVAFF.

The chain has TRBV15 and TRBJ1-4; maybe TRBD1 (5 bases). The CDR3 runs to 18 residues. Germline values: CDR1 LNHNV, CDR2 YYDKDF (reference sequence). With 1 base removed from V and 2 bases from J, the gap between germline ends came to 17 bases. CDR3 DNA: TGTGCCACCAGCAGAGTCTTCTGGCAGGGATGGACTAATGAAAAACTGTTTTTT. It yields the protein CATSRVFWQGWTNEKLFF.

The chain combines TRBV24-1 with TRBJ2-7, with no clear D. V lost 6 bases to trimming and J lost 2 bases, with 13 bases between them. The CDR3 has 14 residues. Germline assignment: CDR1 KGHDR and CDR2 SFDVKD. DNA for the CDR3: TGTGCCACCAGTAACCCACATCCCGCCTACGAGCAGTACTTC. It specifies CATSNPHPAYEQYF.

J is TRBJ2-5 and V is TRBV20-1; D remains unclear. Germline V gene sequence: CDR1 DFQATT, CDR2 SNEGSKA (reference sequence). This CDR3 comprises 10 residues. V lost 3 bases and J lost 5, with 4 bases in between. The CDR3 protein is CSASHETQYF. The CDR3 bases are TGCAGTGCTAGTCACGAGACCCAGTACTTC.

The CDR3 protein is CSARDAKKRGLSYNEQFF. CDR3 DNA sequence: TGCAGTGCTAGAGATGCTAAAAAGCGGGGGTTATCCTACAATGAGCAGTTCTTC. The gene calls are TRBV20-1 and TRBJ2-1; 8 bases match TRBD2. The CDR3 is 18 residues long. The J segment lost 1 base and the V segment lost 0 bases, leaving 11 bases of the junction unmatched. From germline, CDR1 is DFQATT and CDR2 SNEGSKA (reference sequence).

The chain carries TRBV3-1 and TRBJ2-7, with TRBD2 matching 10 bases. There are 16 residues in the CDR3. J was trimmed by 7 bases and V by 3 bases; bases with no gene match: 12. Germline CDR1 is LGHDT and CDR2 is YNNKEL (reference sequence). The CDR3, as DNA: TGTGCCAGCAGCCACGCCGGGACTAGCGCCTACAATGAGCAGTACTTC. Translating gives CASSHAGTSAYNEQYF.

A remark on this clonotype: This may arise from a read error, as a much more abundant clone is one base away. The chain uses TRBV9 and TRBJ2-1; D could derive from TRBD1 or TRBD2 (5 bases each). The V end was cut by 4 bases, the J end by 10 bases, with 21 bases between. Germline V lookup: CDR1 SGDLS, CDR2 YYNGEE. The CDR3 runs 15 residues. CDR3 region: CASSSAGTDAYEQFF. Here the CDR3 DNA reads TGTGCCAGCAGCTCCGCCGGGACGGATGCCTACGAGCAGTTCTTC.

The V call is TRBV10-3, the J call TRBJ1-1; D is unresolved. The germline V gene encodes CDR1 ENHRY and CDR2 SYGVKD. The CDR3 contains 12 residues. V lost 10 bases and J lost 4, with 13 bases in between. The CDR3, as DNA: TGTGCCACCGGTCTTGGTGGCACTGAAGCTTTCTTT. This codes for CATGLGGTEAFF.

This clonotype has ten or more counts. This chain joins TRBV5-1 and TRBJ2-1; TRBD2 matches at 8 bases. The CDR3 consists of 20 residues. Unmatched junction bases numbered 19, after V lost 5 bases and J lost 0 bases. Germline V gene lookup returns CDR1 SGHRS and CDR2 YFSETQ. DNA for the CDR3: TGCGCCAGCAGTTTTCCCCGGGGGGGCCTAGTCCACAGCTCCTACAATGAGCAGTTCTTC. Its protein is CASSFPRGGLVHSSYNEQFF.

CDR3 sequence (DNA): TGTGCCAGCACGAGGTGGGAGGGTGCCACAGATACGCAGTATTTT. It codes for CASTRWEGATDTQYF. J is TRBJ2-3 and V is TRBV27, with 7 bases matching TRBD2. This CDR3 has 15 amino acids. V was clipped by 7 bases and J by 2 bases; unmatched bases: 9. The V gene's germline CDR1 is MNHEY and CDR2 SMNVEV (reference sequence).

The V gene is TRBV6-1, the J gene TRBJ2-1; 9 bases align to TRBD1. This CDR3 spans 15 amino acids. CDR1 and CDR2 from the germline V gene are MNHNS and SASEGT. V dropped 6 bases and J dropped 8; count of bases not matched to a gene: 11. CDR3 coding DNA: TGTGCCAGCAGCTGGGGGGACAGGGAGAAGGATGAGCAGTTCTTC. The encoded protein is CASSWGDREKDEQFF.

A few counts support this clonotype. The chain uses TRBV12-3 or TRBV12-4 and TRBJ2-1; 10 positions agree with TRBD2. V was clipped by 0 bases and J by 8 bases; unmatched bases: 7. The CDR3 has 16 residues. The CDR3: CASSLAPGLAYHEQFF. CDR3 nucleotide sequence: TGTGCCAGCAGTTTAGCGCCGGGACTAGCGTACCATGAGCAGTTCTTC.

This clonotype was picked up a small number of times. V and J are TRBV5-1 and TRBJ2-5, with D perhaps matching TRBD2 (5 bases). The CDR3 has 15 amino acids. The ends were cut back, 6 bases at V and 1 base at J, with 16 bases in the middle. Germline CDR1 SGHRS, CDR2 YFSETQ. The DNA of the CDR3 is TGCGCCAGCATGGTGTATGGGCGGGCCCAAGAGACCCAGTACTTC. This sequence encodes CASMVYGRAQETQYF.

This clonotype was counted between two and nine times. This chain uses TRBV7-6 with TRBJ2-5; TRBD1 matches 7 bases. Per the germline V gene, CDR1 is SGHVS and CDR2 is FNYEAQ. V shed 5 bases and J 2 bases; nucleotides not matched to a gene: 5. This CDR3 contains 14 residues. The CDR3, as DNA: TGTGCCAGCAGCCCTATCAGGGGGCAAGAGACCCAGTACTTC. Amino acids: CASSPIRGQETQYF.